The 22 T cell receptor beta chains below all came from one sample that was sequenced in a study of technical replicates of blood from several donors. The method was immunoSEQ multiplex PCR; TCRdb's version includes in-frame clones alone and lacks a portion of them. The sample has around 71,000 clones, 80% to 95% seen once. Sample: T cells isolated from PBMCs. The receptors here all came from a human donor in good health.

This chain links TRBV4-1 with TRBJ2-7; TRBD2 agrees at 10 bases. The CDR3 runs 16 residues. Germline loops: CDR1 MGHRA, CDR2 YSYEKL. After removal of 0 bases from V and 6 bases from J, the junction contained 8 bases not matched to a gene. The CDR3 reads CASSQDNSGRAVEQYF. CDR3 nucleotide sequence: TGCGCCAGCAGCCAAGATAACAGCGGGAGGGCCGTCGAGCAGTACTTC.

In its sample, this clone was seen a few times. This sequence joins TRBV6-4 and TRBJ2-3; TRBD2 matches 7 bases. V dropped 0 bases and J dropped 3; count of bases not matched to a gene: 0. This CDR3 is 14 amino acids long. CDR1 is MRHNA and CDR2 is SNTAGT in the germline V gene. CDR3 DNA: TGTGCCAGCAGTGACTCGCGGGAGACAGATACGCAGTATTTT. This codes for CASSDSRETDTQYF.

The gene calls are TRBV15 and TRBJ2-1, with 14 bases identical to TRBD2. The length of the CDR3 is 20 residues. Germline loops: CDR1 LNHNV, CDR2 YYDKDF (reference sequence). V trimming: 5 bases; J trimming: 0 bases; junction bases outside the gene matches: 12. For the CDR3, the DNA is TGTGCCACCAGCGTTATTCCGGGACTAGCGGGAGCAAGCTCCTACAATGAGCAGTTCTTC. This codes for CATSVIPGLAGASSYNEQFF.

The CDR3 spells CACSHGGFF. CDR3 bases: TGTGCCTGTTCCCATGGAGGGTTTTTT. The V and J genes are TRBV30 and TRBJ1-4, with D hard to call. There are 9 residues in the CDR3. In germline, CDR1 is GTSNPN, CDR2 SVGIG (reference sequence). V gave up 6 bases and J gave up 16 bases, with 12 bases separating them.

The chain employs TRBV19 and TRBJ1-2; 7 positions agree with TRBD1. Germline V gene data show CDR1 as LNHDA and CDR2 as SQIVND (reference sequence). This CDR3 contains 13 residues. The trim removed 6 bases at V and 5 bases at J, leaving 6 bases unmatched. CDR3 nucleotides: TGTGCCAGTAGGACAGGGCCCCCATATGGCTACACCTTC. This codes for CASRTGPPYGYTF.

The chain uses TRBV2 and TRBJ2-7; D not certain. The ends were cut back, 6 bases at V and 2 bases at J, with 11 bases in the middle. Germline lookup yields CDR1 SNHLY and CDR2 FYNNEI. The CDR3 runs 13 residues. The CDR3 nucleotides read TGTGCCAGCAGCCTGACACTGACCTACGAGCAGTACTTC. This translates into CASSLTLTYEQYF.

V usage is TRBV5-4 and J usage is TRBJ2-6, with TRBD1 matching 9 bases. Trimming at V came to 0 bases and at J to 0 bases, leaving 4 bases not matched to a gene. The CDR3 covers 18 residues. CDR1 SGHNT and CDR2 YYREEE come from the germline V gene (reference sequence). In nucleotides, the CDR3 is TGTGCCAGCAGCTTGGTGGGGACAGGGTTCTCTGGGGCCAACGTCCTGACTTTC. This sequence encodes CASSLVGTGFSGANVLTF.

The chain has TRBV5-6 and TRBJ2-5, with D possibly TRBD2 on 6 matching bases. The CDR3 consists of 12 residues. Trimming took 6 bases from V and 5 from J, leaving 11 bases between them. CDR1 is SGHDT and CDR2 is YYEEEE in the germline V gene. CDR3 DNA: TGTGCCAGCAACCCTCGGGGGGAGACCCAGTACTTC. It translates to CASNPRGETQYF. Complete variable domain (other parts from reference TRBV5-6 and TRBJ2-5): DAGVTQSPTHLIKTRGQQVTLRCSPKSGHDTVSWYQQALGQGPQFIFQYYEEEERQRGNFPDRFSGHQFPNYSSELNVNALLLGDSALYLCASNPRGETQYFGPGTRLLVL.

The DNA for the CDR3 is TGTGCCGTTGAGGTTACTAGCGGGAGAGGGAAGCAGTACTTC. Its translation: CAVEVTSGRGKQYF. This sequence joins TRBV6-1 and TRBJ2-7, with TRBD2 matching 11 bases. Germline values: CDR1 MNHNS, CDR2 SASEGT. The CDR3 length is 14 residues. The V and J ends lost 11 bases and 8 bases, in that order; junction bases with no gene match: 14.

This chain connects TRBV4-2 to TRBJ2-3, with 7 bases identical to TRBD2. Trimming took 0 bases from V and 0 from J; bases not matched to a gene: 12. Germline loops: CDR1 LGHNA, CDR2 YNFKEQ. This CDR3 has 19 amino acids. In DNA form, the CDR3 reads TGTGCCAGCAGCCAAGATCATCGCGGGGGTGGGACTAGCACAGATACGCAGTATTTT. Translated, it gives CASSQDHRGGGTSTDTQYF.

CDR3 protein: CASGNLFRDWNYEQYF. CDR3 nucleotides: TGTGCCAGCGGTAACTTATTCCGGGACTGGAACTACGAGCAGTACTTC. The V and J genes are TRBV2 and TRBJ2-7; a weak D match, TRBD2 (6 bases). The CDR3 totals 16 residues. The germline V gene encodes CDR1 SNHLY and CDR2 FYNNEI. Trimming took 8 bases from V and 3 from J, leaving 23 bases between them.

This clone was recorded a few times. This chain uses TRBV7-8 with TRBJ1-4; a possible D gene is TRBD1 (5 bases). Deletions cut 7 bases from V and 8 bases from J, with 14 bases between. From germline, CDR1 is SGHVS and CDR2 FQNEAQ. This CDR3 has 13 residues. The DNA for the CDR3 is TGTGCCAGCAACCCAGCCGGGGGGGAAAAACTGTTTTTT. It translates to CASNPAGGEKLFF.

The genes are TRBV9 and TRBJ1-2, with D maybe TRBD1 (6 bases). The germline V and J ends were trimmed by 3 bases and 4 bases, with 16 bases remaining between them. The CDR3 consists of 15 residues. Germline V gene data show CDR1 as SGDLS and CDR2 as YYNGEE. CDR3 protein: CASSADVGAFYGYTF. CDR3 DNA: TGTGCCAGCAGCGCAGACGTGGGGGCCTTCTATGGCTACACCTTC.

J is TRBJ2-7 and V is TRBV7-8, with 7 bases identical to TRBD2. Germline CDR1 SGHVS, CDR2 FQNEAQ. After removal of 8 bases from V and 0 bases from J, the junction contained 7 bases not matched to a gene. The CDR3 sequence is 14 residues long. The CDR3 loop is CASRREEISYEQYF. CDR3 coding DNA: TGTGCCAGCCGCCGGGAGGAAATCTCCTACGAGCAGTACTTC. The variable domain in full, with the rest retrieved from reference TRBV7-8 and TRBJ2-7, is GAGVSQSPRYKVAKRGQDVALRCDPISGHVSLFWYQQALGQGPEFLTYFQNEAQLDKSGLPSDRFFAERPEGSVSTLKIQRTQQEDSAVYLCASRREEISYEQYFGPGTRLTVT.

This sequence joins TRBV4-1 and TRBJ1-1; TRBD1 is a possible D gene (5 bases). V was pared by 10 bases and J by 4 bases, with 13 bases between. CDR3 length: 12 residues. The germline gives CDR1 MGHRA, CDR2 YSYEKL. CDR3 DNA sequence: TGCGCCACTGGTTTGGGGGGCACTGAAGCTTTCTTT. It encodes CATGLGGTEAFF.

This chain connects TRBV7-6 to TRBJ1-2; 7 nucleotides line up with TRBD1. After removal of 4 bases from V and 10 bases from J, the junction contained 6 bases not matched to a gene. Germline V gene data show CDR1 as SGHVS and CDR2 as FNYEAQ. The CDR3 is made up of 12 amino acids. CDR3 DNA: TGTGCCAGCAGCTCTGGGACAGAGCCCTACACCTTC. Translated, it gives CASSSGTEPYTF.

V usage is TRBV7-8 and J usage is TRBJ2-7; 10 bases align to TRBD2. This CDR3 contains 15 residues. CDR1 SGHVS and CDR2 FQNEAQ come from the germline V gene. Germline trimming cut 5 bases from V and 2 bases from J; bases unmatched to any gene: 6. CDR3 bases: TGTGCCAGCAGCCCAGGGACTAGCGAGCCCTACGAGCAGTACTTC. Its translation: CASSPGTSEPYEQYF.

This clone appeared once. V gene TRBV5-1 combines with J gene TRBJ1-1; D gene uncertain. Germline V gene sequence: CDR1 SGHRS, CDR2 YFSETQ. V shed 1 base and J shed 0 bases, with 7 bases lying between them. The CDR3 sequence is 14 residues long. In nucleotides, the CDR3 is TGCGCCAGCAGCTTGACAGATTTGAACACTGAAGCTTTCTTT. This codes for CASSLTDLNTEAFF.

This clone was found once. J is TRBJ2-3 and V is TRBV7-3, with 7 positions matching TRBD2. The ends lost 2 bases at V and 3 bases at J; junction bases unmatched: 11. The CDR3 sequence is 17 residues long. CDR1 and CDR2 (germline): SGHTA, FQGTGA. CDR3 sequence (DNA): TGTGCCAGCAGCTTATTAGCAGGGCGGGAGATTACAGATACGCAGTATTTT. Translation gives CASSLLAGREITDTQYF.

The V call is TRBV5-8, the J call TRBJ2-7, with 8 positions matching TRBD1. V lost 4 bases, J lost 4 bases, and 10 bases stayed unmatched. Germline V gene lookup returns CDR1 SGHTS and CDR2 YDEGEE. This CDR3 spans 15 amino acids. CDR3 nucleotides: TGTGCCAGCAGCCTCGACAGGGGATTATTATACGAGCAGTACTTC. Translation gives CASSLDRGLLYEQYF.

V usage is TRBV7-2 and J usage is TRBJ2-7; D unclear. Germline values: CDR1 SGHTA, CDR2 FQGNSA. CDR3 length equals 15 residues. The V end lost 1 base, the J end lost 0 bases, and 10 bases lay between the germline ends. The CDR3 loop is CASSLVSQSSYEQYF. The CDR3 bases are TGTGCCAGCAGCTTAGTGTCACAGAGCTCCTACGAGCAGTACTTC.

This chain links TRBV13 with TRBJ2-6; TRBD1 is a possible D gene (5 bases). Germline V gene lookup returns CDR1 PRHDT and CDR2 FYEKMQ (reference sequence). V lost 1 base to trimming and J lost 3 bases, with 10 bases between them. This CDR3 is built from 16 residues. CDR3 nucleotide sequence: TGTGCCAGCAGCTTAGCCCAGGGTGGTGGGGCCAACGTCCTGACTTTC. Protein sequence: CASSLAQGGGANVLTF.